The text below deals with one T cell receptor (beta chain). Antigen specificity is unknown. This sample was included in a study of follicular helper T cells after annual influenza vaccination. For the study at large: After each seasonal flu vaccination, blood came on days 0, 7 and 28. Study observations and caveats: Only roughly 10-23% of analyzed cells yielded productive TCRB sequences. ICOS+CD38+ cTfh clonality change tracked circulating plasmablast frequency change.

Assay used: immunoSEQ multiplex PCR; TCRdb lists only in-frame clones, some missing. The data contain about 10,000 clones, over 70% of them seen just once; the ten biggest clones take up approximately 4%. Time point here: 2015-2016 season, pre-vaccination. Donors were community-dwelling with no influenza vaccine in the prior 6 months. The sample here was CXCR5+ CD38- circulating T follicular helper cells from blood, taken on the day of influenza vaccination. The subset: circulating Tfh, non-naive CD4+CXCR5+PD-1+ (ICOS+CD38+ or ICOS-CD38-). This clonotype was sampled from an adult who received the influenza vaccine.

The CDR3 region has the DNA TGTGCCAGCTCACCGACAGGGGATTCCTACGAGCAGTACTTC. It yields the protein CASSPTGDSYEQYF. The V call is TRBV18, the J call TRBJ2-7; 8 positions agree with TRBD1. Germline trimming cut 3 bases from V and 1 base from J; bases unmatched to any gene: 2. Germline CDR1 is KGHSH and CDR2 is LQKENI. CDR3 length: 14 residues.